One sample yielded the 7 T cell receptor beta chains listed below, sequenced in a study of shared clonotypes between healthy human individuals. Clones were sequenced by immunoSEQ multiplex PCR, and TCRdb holds only the in-frame ones, with some missing. The sample carries about 2.4 million clones, more than 80% recorded once. Material for sequencing was naive CD4+ T cells sorted from blood. The subset: CD45RA+ positively selected. The receptors derive from a man aged 18 to 29 in good health.

The CDR3 DNA sequence: TGTGCCAGCAGCTTAGAAGGGGGCGGAGATGAGCAGTTCTTC. As protein: CASSLEGGGDEQFF. The chain has TRBV7-9 and TRBJ2-1; 7 positions agree with TRBD1. J lost 8 bases, V lost 1 base, and 5 bases had no gene match. This CDR3 has 14 residues. The germline gives CDR1 SEHNR, CDR2 FQNEAQ (reference sequence).

The rearrangement joins TRBV10-3 to TRBJ1-2, with 11 bases identical to TRBD1. The CDR3 runs to 13 residues. CDR1 and CDR2 from the germline V gene are ENHRY and SYGVKD. Here the CDR3 reads CASGDRGNYGYTF. As DNA, the CDR3 is TGTGCATCGGGGGACAGGGGGAACTATGGCTACACCTTC.

This chain joins TRBV15 and TRBJ2-1, with D tentatively TRBD2 (7 bases). The germline gives CDR1 LNHNV, CDR2 YYDKDF (reference sequence). The CDR3 spans 15 residues. Trimming left V 6 bases short and J 2 bases short, with 14 bases between. The CDR3 DNA reads as TGTGCCACCAGGGAGGGGGAGGGCCCCTACAATGAGCAGTTCTTC. This sequence encodes CATREGEGPYNEQFF.

The V gene is TRBV5-4, the J gene TRBJ2-3; D uncertain. The CDR3 is made up of 15 amino acids. CDR1 SGHNT and CDR2 YYREEE come from the germline V gene (reference sequence). Trimming shortened V by 0 bases and J by 0 bases, and 8 bases separated the two germline ends. The CDR3 reads CASSLAAVSTDTQYF. Written as DNA, the CDR3 is TGTGCCAGCAGCTTGGCCGCAGTTAGCACAGATACGCAGTATTTT.

The chain recombines TRBV2 with TRBJ2-1; TRBD2 agrees at 7 bases. Trimming removed 5 bases from V and 9 bases from J; junction bases left unmatched: 13. The CDR3 spans 15 residues. Germline V gene sequence: CDR1 SNHLY, CDR2 FYNNEI. The CDR3 sequence: CASSLNAGLVIEQFF. The CDR3 DNA follows: TGTGCCAGCAGTCTAAACGCCGGACTAGTAATTGAGCAGTTCTTC.

The chain combines TRBV6-5 with TRBJ1-3, with D tentatively TRBD1 (5 bases). Germline V CDR1 and CDR2: MNHEY, SVGAGI. Trimming cost V 5 bases and J 8 bases, with 16 bases left between them. The CDR3 runs to 14 residues. This chain's CDR3 is CASSRRGPGDTIYF. For the CDR3, the DNA is TGTGCCAGCAGTCGACGGGGACCTGGGGACACCATATATTTT.

The chain recombines TRBV30 with TRBJ2-1; 7 positions match TRBD2. V shed 6 bases, J shed 4 bases, and the junction held 9 bases outside the gene matches. The CDR3 is made up of 14 amino acids. Per the germline V gene, CDR1 is GTSNPN and CDR2 is SVGIG (reference sequence). DNA for the CDR3: TGTGCCTGTCGGACTAGGTATTTTTACAATGAGCAGTTCTTC. The encoded protein is CACRTRYFYNEQFF.